This T cell receptor (beta chain) was recovered during a study of Ad26.COV2.S vaccination and SARS-CoV-2 variants. Across the whole study: Each vaccinee took Ad26.COV2.S intramuscularly, once or twice 56 days apart.

The CDR3 covers 14 residues. Trimming shortened V by 3 bases and J by 8 bases, and 13 bases separated the two germline ends. Per the germline V gene, CDR1 is MGHRA and CDR2 is YSYEKL. About this clone itself: Its antigen is currently unknown.

Documented treatment: approximately 18 received Ad26.COV2.S at low or high dose, single or two shots; several received placebo; per-sample allocation not given. Following the first vaccine or placebo injection, samples were taken on day 63. The study's findings and limits: Non-spike TCR breadth did not differ much between vaccine and placebo recipients. Breadth and depth estimates from TCRs may understate total T cell responses. Vaccinated individuals (as opposed to placebo recipients) had higher spike-specific TCR breadth.

Using immunoSEQ multiplex PCR, the repertoire was profiled, and TCRdb retains in-frame clones only, with some absent. The table lists 450,000 to 550,000 clones, 80% to 90% of them singletons, with 1.5% to 2% in the top ten. This sequence originates from a person between 18 and 65 years old who received the Ad26.COV2.S COVID-19 vaccine or a placebo. Sequences were derived from peripheral blood, sampled in a trial of Ad26.COV2.S vaccine versus placebo. This rearrangement joins TRBV4-1 to TRBJ1-4; D might be TRBD1 (5 bases). The CDR3 nucleotides read TGCGCCAGCAGCCACGGTCGGACACCCGAAAAACTGTTTTTT. Protein: CASSHGRTPEKLFF.